This T cell receptor (beta chain) was retrieved from a study of cytomegalovirus exposure and HLA in healthy donors. Researchers ran the PCR with 60 Vbeta and 13 Jbeta primers. Clones were sequenced by immunoSEQ multiplex PCR, and TCRdb holds only the in-frame ones, with some missing. The sample holds roughly 120,000 clones, about 76% seen once. The CDR3 is 14 residues long. Germline V gene sequence: CDR1 SGHRS, CDR2 YFSETQ. V gave up 3 bases and J gave up 3 bases, with 13 bases separating them. The sequenced material came from PBMCs. The origin of this receptor is a man between 60 and 70 years old in good health and CMV-seropositive. The V gene is TRBV5-1, the J gene TRBJ2-7; TRBD1 might be the D (6 bases). CDR3 residues: CASSWTGQNYEQYF. CDR3 coding DNA: TGCGCCAGCAGCTGGACCGGACAGAACTACGAGCAGTACTTC.